A single T cell receptor (beta chain) is shown here with its context. Original processing notes: Reference gene primer amplification yielded estimated nucleated cell counts. Repertoires were generated with immunoSEQ multiplex PCR, while TCRdb's copy carries only in-frame clones and drops some. V and J calls and clone size follow that table, whereas D and trimming were derived from the DNA. Among around 100,000 clones listed, 75% to 90% were seen once. The ends lost 7 bases at V and 7 bases at J; junction bases unmatched: 8. The CDR3 extends over 13 amino acids. The germline gives CDR1 SGDLS, CDR2 YYNGEE. The data originate from a study of blood T cell repertoires in COVID-19. Study context: The study drew acute and convalescent COVID-19 samples from the United States, Italy and Spain. PBMCs, B-cell-depleted T cells, or T cells provided the cDNA or gDNA that made up the material.

This chain links TRBV9 with TRBJ1-2, with TRBD1 identical over 9 bases. Sequenced sample: peripheral blood. The clonotype comes from an elderly man with acute or convalescent COVID-19. For the CDR3, the DNA is TGTGCCAGCGCGCCGGGACAGGGCTCTGGCTACACCTTC. Its protein is CASAPGQGSGYTF.